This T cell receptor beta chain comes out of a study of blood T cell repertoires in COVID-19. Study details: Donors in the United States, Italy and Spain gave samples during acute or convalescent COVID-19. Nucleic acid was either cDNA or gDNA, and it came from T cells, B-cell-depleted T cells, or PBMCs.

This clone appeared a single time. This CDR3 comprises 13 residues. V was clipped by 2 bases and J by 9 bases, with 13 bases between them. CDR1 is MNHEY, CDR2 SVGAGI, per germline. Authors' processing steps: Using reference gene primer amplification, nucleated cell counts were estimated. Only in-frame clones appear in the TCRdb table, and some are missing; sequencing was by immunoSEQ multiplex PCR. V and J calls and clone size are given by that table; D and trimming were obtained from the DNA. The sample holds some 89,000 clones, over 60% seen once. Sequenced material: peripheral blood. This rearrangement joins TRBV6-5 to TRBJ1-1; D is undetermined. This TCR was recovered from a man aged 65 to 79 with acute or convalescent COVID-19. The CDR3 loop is CASSYGVGGKAFF. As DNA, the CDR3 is TGTGCCAGCAGTTACGGGGTTGGAGGGAAAGCTTTCTTT.